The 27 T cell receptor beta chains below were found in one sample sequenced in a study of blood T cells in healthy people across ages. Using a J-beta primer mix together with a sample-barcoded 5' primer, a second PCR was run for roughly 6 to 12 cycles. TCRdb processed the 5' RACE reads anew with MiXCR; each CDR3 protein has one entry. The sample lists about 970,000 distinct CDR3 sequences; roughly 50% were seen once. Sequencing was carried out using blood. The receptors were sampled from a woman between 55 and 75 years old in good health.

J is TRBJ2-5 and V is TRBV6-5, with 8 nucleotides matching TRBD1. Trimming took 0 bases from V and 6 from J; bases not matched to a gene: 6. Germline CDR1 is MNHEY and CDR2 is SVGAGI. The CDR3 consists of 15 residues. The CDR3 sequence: CASSYSDRVIQTQYF. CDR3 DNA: TGTGCCAGCAGTTACTCGGACAGGGTAATCCAGACCCAGTACTTC.

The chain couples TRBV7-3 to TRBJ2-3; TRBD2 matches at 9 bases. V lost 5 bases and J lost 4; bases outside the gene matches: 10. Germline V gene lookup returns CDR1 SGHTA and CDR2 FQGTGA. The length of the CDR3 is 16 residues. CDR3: CASSPGLAPTADTQYF. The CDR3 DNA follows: TGTGCCAGCAGCCCGGGACTAGCACCTACCGCAGATACGCAGTATTTT.

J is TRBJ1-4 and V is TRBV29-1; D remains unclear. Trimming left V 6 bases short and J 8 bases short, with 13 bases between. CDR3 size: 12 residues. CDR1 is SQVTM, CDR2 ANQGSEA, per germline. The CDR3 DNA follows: TGCAGCGTCACAGCCTTAGGGGAAAAACTGTTTTTT. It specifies CSVTALGEKLFF. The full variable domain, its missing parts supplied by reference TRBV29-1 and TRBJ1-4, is SAVISQKPSRDICQRGTSLTIQCQVDSQVTMMFWYRQQPGQSLTLIATANQGSEATYESGFVIDKFPISRPNLTFSTLTVSNMSPEDSSIYLCSVTALGEKLFFGSGTQLSVL.

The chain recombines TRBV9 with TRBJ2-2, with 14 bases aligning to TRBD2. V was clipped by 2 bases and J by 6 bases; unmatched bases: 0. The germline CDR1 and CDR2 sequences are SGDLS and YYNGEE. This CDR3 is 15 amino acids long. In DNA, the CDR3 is TGTGCCAGCAGCGTGACTAGCGGGAGGGCCGGGGAGCTGTTTTTT. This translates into CASSVTSGRAGELFF.

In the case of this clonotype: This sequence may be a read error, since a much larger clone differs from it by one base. The CDR3 DNA reads TGTGCCAGCAGCGAAAGGGGACAGGCAGCCGGCAATGGGCAGTTCTTC. Its protein is CASSERGQAAGNGQFF. The chain employs TRBV2 and TRBJ2-1; 8 bases are shared with TRBD1. Germline CDR1 reads SNHLY; CDR2 reads FYNNEI. This CDR3 comprises 16 residues.

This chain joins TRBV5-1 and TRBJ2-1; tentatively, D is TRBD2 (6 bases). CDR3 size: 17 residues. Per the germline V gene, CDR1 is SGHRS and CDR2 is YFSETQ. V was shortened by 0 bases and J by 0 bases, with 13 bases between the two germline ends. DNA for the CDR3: TGCGCCAGCAGCTTGGTGCCTAGCGTAAGCTCCTACAATGAGCAGTTCTTC. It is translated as CASSLVPSVSSYNEQFF.

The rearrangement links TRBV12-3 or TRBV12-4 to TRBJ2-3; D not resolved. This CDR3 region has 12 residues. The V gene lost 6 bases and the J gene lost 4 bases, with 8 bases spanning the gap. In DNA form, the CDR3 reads TGTGCCAGCAGATTTTTAGCAGATACGCAGTATTTT. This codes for CASRFLADTQYF.

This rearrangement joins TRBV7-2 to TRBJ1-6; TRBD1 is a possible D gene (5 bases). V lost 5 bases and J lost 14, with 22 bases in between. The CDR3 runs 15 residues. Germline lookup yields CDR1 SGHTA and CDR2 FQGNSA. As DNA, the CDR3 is TGTGCCAGCAGCCCAAGGGCGGGACTGAGCAGAACCCTCCACTTT. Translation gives CASSPRAGLSRTLHF.

In DNA form, the CDR3 reads TGCGCCAGCAGCCAAATCCTAGCGGAGAGTTACGAGCAGTACTTC. Translating it yields CASSQILAESYEQYF. The V and J genes are TRBV4-1 and TRBJ2-7; 7 bases are shared with TRBD2. The CDR3 spans 15 residues. V lost 2 bases to trimming and J lost 4 bases; unmatched junction nucleotides: 8. Germline V gene lookup returns CDR1 MGHRA and CDR2 YSYEKL.

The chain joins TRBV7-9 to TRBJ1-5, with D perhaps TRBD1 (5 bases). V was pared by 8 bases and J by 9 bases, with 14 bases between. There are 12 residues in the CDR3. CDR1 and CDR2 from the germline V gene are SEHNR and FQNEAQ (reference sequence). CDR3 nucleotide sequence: TGTGCCAGCGCAGCCCCCACAGGGCCCCAGCATTTT. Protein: CASAAPTGPQHF.

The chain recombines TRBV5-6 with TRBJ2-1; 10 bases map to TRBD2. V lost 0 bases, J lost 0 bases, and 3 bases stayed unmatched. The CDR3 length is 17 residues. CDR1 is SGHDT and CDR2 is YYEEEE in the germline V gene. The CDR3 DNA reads TGTGCCAGCAGCTTGGGTGGACTAGCGGACTCCTACAATGAGCAGTTCTTC. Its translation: CASSLGGLADSYNEQFF.

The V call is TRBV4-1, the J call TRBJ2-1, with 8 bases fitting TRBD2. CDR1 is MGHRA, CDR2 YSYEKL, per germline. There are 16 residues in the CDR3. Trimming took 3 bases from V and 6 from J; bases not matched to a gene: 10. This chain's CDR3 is CASSHPGAGGGNEQFF. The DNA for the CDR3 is TGCGCCAGCAGCCACCCTGGGGCGGGAGGTGGCAATGAGCAGTTCTTC.

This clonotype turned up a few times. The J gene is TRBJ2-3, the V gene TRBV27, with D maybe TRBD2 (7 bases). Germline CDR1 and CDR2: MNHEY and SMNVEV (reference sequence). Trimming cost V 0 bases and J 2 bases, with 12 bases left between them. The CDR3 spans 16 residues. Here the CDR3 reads CASSLSKGGATDTQYF. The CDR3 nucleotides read TGTGCCAGCAGTTTATCTAAGGGGGGGGCCACAGATACGCAGTATTTT.

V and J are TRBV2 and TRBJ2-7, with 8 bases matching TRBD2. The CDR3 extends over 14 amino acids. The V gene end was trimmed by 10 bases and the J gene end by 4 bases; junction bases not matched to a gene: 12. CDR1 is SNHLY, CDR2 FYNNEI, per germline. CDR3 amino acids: CATQRAGVSYEQYF. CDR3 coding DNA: TGTGCCACCCAAAGAGCGGGAGTATCTTACGAGCAGTACTTC.

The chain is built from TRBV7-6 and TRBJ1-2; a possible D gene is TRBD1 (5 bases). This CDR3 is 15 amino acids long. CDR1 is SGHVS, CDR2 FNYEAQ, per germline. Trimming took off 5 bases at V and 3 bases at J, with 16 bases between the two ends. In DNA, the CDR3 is TGTGCCAGCAGCCCGGGGGTTCCCGGATACTATGGCTACACCTTC. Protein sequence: CASSPGVPGYYGYTF. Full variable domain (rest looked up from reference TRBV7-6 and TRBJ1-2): GAGVSQSPRYKVTKRGQDVALRCDPISGHVSLYWYRQALGQGPEFLTYFNYEAQQDKSGLPNDRFSAERPEGSISTLTIQRTEQRDSAMYRCASSPGVPGYYGYTFGSGTRLTVV.

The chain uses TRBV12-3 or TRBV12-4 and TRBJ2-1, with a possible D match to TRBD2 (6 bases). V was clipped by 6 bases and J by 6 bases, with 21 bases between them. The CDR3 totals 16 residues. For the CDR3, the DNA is TGTGCCAGCAGGACTCCGACTAGTCTCGGTGTCAATGAGCAGTTCTTC. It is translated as CASRTPTSLGVNEQFF.

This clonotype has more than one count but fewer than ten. CDR3 protein: CASSLDGRARGSEQFF. CDR3 sequence (DNA): TGTGCCAGCAGCTTGGACGGGAGGGCCAGGGGTAGTGAGCAGTTCTTC. The rearrangement links TRBV7-2 to TRBJ2-1; 8 bases are a match to TRBD2. This CDR3 region has 16 residues. V was pared by 3 bases and J by 9 bases, with 13 bases of the junction left unmatched. Per germline, CDR1 SGHTA and CDR2 FQGNSA.

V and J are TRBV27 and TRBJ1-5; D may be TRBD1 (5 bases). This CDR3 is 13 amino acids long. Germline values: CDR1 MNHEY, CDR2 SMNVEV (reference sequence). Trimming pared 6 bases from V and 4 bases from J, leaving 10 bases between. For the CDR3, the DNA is TGTGCCAGCAGGGGGTGGGGGAATCAGCCCCAGCATTTT. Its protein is CASRGWGNQPQHF.

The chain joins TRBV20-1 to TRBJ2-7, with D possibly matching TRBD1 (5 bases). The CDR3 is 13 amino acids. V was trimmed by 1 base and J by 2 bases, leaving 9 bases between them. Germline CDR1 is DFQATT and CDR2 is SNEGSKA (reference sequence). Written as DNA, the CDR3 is TGCAGTGCTAGAGTCAGGGTGCCCTACGAGCAGTACTTC. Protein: CSARVRVPYEQYF.

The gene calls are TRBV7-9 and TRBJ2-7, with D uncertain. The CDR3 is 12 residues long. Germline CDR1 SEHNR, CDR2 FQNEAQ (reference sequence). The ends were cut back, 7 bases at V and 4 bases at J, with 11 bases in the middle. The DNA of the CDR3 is TGTGCCAGCACCGAAACCGCGTACGAGCAGTACTTC. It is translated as CASTETAYEQYF.

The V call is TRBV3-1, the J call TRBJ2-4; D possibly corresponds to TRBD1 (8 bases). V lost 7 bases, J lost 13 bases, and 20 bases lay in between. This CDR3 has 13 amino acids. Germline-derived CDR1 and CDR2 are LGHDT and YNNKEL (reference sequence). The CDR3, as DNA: TGTGCCAGCACGAATCAGGGGGCGCGGGAGCAGTACTTC. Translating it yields CASTNQGAREQYF.

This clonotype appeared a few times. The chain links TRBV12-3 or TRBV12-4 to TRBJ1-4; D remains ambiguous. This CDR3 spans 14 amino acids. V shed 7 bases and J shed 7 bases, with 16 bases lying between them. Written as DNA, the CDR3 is TGTGCCAGCACCCTAGGGCTCTCAAGTGAAAAACTGTTTTTT. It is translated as CASTLGLSSEKLFF.

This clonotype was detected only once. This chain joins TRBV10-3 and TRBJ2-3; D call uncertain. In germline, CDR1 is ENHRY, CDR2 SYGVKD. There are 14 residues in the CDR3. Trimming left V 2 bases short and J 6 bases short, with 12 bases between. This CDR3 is CAISEDNARDTQYF. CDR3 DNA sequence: TGTGCCATCAGTGAGGACAACGCTCGGGATACGCAGTATTTT.

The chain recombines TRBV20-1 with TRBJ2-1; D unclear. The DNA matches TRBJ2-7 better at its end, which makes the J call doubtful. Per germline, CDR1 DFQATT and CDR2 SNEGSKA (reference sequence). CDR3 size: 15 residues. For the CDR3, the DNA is TGCAGTGCGTCTAAATTTGCTCCACCCTACAATGAGCAGTACTTC. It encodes CSASKFAPPYNEQYF.

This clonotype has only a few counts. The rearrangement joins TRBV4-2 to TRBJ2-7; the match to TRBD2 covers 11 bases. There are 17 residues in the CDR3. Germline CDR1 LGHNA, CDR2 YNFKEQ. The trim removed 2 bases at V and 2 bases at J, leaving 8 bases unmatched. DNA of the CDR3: TGTGCCAGCAGCCAACCGACTAGCGGGACCGAAACCTACGAGCAGTACTTC. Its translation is CASSQPTSGTETYEQYF.

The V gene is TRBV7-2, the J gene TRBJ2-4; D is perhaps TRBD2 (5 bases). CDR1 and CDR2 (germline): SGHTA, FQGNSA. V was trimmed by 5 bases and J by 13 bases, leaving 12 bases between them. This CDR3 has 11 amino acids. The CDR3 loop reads CASSGAREQYF. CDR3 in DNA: TGTGCCAGCAGCGGCGCGAGGGAGCAGTACTTC.

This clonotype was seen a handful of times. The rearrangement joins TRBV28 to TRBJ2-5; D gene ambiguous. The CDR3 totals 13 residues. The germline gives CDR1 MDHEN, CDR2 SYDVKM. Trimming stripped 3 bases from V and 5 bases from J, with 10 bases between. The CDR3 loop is CASSFRAWETQYF. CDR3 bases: TGTGCCAGCAGTTTCCGTGCGTGGGAGACCCAGTACTTC.